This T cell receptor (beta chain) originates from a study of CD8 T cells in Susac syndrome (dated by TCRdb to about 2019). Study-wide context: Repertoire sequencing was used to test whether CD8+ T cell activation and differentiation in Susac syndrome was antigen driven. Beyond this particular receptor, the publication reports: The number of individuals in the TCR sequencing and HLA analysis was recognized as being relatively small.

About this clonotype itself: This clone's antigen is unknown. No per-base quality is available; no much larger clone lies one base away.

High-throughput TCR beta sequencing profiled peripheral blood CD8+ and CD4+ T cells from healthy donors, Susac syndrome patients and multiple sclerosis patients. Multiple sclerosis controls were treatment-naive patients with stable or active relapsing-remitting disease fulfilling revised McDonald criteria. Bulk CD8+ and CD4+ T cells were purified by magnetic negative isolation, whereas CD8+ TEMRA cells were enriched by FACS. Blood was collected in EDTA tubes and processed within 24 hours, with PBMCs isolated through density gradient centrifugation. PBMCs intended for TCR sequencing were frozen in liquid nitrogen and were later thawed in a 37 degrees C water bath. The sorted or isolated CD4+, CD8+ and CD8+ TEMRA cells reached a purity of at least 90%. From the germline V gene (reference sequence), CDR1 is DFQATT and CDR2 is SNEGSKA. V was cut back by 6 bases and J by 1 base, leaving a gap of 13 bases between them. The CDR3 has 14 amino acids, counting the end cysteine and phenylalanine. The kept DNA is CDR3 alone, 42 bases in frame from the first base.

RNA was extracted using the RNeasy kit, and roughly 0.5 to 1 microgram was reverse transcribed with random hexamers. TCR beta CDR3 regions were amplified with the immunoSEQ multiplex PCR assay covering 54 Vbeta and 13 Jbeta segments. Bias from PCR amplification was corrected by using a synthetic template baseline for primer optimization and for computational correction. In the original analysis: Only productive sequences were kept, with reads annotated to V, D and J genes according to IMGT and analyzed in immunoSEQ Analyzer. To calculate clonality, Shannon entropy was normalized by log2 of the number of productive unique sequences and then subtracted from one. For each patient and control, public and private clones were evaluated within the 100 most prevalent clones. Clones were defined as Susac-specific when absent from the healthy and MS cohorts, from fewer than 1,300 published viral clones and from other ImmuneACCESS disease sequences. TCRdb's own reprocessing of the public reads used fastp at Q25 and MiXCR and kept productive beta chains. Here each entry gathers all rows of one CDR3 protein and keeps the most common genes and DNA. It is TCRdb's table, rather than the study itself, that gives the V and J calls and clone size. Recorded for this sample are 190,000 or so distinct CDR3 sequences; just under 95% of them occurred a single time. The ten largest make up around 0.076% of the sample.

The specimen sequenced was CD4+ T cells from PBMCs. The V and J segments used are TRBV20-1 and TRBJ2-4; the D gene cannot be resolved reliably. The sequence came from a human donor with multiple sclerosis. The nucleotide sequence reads TGCAGTGCCCCAAGATCCGGTGCCAAAAACATTCAGTACTTC. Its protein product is CSAPRSGAKNIQYF.